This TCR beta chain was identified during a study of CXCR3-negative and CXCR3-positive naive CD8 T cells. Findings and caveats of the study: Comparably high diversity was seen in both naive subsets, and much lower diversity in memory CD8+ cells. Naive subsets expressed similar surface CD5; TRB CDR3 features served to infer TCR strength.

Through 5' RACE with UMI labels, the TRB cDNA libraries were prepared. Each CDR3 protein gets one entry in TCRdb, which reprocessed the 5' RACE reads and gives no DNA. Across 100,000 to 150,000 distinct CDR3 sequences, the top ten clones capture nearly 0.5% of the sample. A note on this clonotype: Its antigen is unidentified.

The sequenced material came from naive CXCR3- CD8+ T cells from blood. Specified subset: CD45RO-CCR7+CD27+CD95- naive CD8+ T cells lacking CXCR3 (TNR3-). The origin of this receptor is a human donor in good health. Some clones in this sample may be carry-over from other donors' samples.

Here the CDR3 reads CATSRDQGGDEQYF. This chain connects TRBV15 to TRBJ2-7; without DNA, the TCRdb call of TRBD1 cannot be checked. Germline CDR1 and CDR2: LNHNV and YYDKDF (reference sequence). The CDR3 has 14 amino acids.